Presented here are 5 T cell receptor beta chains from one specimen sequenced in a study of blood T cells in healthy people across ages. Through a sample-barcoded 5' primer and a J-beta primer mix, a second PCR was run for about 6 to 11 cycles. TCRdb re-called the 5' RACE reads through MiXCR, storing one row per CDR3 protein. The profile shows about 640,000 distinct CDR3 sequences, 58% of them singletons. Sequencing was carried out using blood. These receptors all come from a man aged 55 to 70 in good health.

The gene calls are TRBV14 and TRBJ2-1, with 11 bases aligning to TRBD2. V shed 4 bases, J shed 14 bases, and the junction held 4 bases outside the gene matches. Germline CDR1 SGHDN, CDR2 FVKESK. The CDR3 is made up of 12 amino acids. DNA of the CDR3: TGTGCCAGCAGCCTAATAGCGGGGGGGAAGTTCTTC. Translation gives CASSLIAGGKFF. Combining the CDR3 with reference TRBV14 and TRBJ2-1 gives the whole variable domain EAGVTQFPSHSVIEKGQTVTLRCDPISGHDNLYWYRRVMGKEIKFLLHFVKESKQDESGMPNNRFLAERTGGTYSTLKVQPAELEDSGVYFCASSLIAGGKFFGPGTRLTVL.

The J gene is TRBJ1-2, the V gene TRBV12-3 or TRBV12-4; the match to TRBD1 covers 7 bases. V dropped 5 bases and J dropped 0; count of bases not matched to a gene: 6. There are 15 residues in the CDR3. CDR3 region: CASSAYTGANYGYTF. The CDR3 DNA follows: TGTGCCAGCAGTGCATATACAGGGGCTAACTATGGCTACACCTTC.

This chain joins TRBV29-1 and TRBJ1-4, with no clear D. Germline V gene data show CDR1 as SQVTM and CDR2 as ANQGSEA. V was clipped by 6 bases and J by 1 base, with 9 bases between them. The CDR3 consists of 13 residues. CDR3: CSVARQTNEKLFF. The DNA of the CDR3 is TGCAGCGTCGCTAGACAAACTAATGAAAAACTGTTTTTT. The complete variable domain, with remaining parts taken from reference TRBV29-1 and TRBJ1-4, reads SAVISQKPSRDICQRGTSLTIQCQVDSQVTMMFWYRQQPGQSLTLIATANQGSEATYESGFVIDKFPISRPNLTFSTLTVSNMSPEDSSIYLCSVARQTNEKLFFGSGTQLSVL.

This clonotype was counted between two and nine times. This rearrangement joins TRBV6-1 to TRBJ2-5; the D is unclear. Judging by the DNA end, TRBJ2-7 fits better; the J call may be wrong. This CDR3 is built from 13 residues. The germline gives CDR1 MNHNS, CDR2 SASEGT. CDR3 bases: TGTGCCAGCAGATTCGCAGGTACTGACGAGCAGTACTTC. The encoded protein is CASRFAGTDEQYF.

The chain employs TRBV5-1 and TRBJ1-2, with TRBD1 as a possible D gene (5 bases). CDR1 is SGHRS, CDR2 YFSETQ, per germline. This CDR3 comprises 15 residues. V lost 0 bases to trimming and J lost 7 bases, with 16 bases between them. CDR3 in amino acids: CASSLGDRDLPGYTF. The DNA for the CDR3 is TGCGCCAGCAGCTTGGGAGACCGGGACCTCCCTGGCTACACCTTC.